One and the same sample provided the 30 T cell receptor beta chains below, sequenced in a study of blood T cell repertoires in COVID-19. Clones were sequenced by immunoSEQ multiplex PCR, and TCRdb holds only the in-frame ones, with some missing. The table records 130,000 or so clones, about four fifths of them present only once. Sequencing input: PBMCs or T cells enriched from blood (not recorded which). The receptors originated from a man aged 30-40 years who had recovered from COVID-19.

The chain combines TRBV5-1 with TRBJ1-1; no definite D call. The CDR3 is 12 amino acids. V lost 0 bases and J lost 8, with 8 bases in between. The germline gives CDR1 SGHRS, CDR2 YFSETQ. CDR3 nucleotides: TGCGCCAGCAGCTTGGGGCCGACAGAAGCTTTCTTT. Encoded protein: CASSLGPTEAFF.

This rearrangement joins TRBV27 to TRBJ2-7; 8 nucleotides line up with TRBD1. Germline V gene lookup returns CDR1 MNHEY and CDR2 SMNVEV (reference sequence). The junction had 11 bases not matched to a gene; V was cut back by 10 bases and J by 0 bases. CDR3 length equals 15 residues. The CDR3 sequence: CATRPGGQGSYEQYF. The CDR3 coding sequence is TGTGCCACCAGACCCGGTGGACAGGGCTCCTACGAGCAGTACTTC.

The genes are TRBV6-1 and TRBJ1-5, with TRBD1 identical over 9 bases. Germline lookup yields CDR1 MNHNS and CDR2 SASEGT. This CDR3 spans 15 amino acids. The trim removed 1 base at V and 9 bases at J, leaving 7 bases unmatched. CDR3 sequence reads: CASSEGTGDFMPQHF. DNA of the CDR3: TGTGCCAGCAGTGAAGGGACAGGGGATTTTATGCCCCAGCATTTT.

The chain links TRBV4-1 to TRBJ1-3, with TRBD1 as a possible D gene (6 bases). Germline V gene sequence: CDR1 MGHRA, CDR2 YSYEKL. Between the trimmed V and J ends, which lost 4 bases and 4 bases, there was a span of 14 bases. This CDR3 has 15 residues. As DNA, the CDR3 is TGCGCCAGCAGCCCGACAGGTTCTGTGGGAAACACCATATATTTT. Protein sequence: CASSPTGSVGNTIYF.

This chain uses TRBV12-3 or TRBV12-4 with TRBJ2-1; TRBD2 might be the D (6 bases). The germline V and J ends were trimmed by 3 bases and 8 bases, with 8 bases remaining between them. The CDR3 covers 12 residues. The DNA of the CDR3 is TGTGCCAGCAGTTTTAGCGGCTATGAGCAGTTCTTC. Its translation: CASSFSGYEQFF.

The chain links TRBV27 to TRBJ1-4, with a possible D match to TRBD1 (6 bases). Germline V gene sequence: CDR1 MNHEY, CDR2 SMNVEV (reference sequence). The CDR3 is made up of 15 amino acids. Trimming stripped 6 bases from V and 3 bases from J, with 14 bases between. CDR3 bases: TGTGCCAGCAGCCCGAGGGGGTTGGCTAATGAAAAACTGTTTTTT. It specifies CASSPRGLANEKLFF.

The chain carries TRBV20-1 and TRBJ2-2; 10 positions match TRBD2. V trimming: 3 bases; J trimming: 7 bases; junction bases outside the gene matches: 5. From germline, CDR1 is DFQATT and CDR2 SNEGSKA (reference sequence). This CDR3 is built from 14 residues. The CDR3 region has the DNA TGCAGTGCTAGTAGCAGCGGGAGGGTCGGGGAGCTGTTTTTT. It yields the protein CSASSSGRVGELFF.

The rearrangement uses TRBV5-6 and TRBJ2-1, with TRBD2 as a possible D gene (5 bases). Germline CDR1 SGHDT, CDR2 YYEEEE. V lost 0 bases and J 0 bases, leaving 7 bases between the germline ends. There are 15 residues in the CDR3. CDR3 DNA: TGTGCCAGCAGCTTGGCGGGGAGCTCCTACAATGAGCAGTTCTTC. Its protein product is CASSLAGSSYNEQFF. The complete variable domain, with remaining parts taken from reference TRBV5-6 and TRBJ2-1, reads DAGVTQSPTHLIKTRGQQVTLRCSPKSGHDTVSWYQQALGQGPQFIFQYYEEEERQRGNFPDRFSGHQFPNYSSELNVNALLLGDSALYLCASSLAGSSYNEQFFGPGTRLTVL.

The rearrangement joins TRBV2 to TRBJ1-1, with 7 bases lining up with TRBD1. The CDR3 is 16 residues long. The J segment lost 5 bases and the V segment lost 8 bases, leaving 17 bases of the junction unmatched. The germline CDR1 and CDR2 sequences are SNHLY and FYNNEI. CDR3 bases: TGTGCCAGCCTAGGAGGGGACAGCAGGCCAGGAACTGAAGCTTTCTTT. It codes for CASLGGDSRPGTEAFF.

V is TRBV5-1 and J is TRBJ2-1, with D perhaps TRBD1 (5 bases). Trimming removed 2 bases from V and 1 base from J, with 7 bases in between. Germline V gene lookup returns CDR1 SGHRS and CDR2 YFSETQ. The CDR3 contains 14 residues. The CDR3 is CASSLQESYNEQFF. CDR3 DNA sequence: TGCGCCAGCAGCTTACAGGAGTCCTACAATGAGCAGTTCTTC.

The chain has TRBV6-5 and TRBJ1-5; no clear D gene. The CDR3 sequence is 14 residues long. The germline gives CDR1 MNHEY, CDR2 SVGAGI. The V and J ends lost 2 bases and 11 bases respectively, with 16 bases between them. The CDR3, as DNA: TGTGCCAGCAGTTACGGGCCTGGATCTCGGACCCAGCATTTT. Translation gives CASSYGPGSRTQHF.

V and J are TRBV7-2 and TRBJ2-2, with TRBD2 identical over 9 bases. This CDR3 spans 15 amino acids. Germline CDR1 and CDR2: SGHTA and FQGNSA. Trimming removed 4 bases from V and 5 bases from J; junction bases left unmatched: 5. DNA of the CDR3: TGTGCCAGCAGCTATAGCGGGAGTGAGACCGGGGAGCTGTTTTTT. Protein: CASSYSGSETGELFF.

DNA of the CDR3: TGTGCCAGCAGTCCTCAAACAGGGGCCGCCCTTACGCAGTATTTT. Translation gives CASSPQTGAALTQYF. The V and J genes are TRBV2 and TRBJ2-3, with 7 bases fitting TRBD1. Losses at the gene ends were 5 bases for V and 8 bases for J; bases not matched to a gene: 13. Per germline, CDR1 SNHLY and CDR2 FYNNEI. This CDR3 has 15 residues.

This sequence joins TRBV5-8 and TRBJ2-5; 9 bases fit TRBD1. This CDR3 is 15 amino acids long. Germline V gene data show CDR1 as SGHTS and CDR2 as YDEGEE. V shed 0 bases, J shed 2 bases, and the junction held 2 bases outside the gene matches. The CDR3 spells CASSLGDRVQETQYF. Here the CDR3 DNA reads TGTGCCAGCAGCTTGGGGGACAGGGTTCAAGAGACCCAGTACTTC.

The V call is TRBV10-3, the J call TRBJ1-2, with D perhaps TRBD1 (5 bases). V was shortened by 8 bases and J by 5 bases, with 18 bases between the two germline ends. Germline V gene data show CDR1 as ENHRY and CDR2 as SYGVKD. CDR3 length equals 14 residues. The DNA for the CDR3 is TGTGCCATCGGGCGGGGGGATCTTGATTATGGCTACACCTTC. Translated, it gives CAIGRGDLDYGYTF.

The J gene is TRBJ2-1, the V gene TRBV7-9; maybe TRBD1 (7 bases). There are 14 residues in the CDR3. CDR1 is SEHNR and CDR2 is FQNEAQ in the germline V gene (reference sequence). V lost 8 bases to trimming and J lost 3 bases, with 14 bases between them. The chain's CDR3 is CASGIRGDYNEQFF. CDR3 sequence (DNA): TGTGCCAGCGGAATCAGGGGGGACTACAATGAGCAGTTCTTC.

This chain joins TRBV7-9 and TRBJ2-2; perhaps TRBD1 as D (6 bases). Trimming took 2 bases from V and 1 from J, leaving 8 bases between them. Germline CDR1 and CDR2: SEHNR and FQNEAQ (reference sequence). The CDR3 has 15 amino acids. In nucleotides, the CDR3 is TGTGCCAGCAGCTTAAGCAGGGGGAACACCGGGGAGCTGTTTTTT. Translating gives CASSLSRGNTGELFF.

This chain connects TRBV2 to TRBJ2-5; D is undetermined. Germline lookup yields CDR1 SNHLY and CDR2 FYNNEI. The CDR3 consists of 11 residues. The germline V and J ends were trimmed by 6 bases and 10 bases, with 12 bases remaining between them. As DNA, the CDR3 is TGTGCCAGCAGCCCCCTAAAAGACCAGTACTTC. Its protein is CASSPLKDQYF.

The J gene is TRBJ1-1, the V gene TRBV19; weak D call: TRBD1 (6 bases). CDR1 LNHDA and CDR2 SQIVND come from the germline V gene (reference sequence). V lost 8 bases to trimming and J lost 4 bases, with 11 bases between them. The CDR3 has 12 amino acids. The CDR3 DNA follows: TGTGCCAGTGGGTGGGGGCCCACTGAAGCTTTCTTT. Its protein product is CASGWGPTEAFF.

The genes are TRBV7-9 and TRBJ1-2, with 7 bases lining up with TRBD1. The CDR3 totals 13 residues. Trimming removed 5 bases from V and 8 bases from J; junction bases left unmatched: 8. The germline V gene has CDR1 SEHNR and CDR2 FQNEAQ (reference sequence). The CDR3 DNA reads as TGTGCCAGCAGCCCAAGCACAGGGGTGGGCTACACCTTC. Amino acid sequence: CASSPSTGVGYTF.

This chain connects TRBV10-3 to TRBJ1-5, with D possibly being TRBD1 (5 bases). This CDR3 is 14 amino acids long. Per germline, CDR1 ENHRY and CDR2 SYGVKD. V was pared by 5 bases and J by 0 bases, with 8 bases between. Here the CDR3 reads CAISRDSSNQPQHF. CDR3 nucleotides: TGTGCCATCAGTCGAGACAGTAGCAATCAGCCCCAGCATTTT.

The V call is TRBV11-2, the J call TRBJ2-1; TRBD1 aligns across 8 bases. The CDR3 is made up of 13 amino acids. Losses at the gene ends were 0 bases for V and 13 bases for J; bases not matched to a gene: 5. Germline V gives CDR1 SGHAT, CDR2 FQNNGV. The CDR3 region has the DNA TGTGCCAGCAGCTTAGAGGCGGACAGGGTTCAGTTCTTC. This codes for CASSLEADRVQFF.

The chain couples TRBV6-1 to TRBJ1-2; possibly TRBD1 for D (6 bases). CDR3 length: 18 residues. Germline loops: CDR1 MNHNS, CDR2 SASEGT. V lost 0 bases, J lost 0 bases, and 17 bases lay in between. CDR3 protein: CASSEAIQGMSANYGYTF. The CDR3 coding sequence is TGTGCCAGCAGTGAAGCGATCCAGGGGATGTCAGCTAACTATGGCTACACCTTC.

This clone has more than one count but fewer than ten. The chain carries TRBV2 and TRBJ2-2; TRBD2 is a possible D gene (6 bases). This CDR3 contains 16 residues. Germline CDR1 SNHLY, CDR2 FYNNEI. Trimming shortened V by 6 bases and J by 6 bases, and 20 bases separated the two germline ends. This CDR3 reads CASRGAGPPGAGELFF. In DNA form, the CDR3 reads TGTGCCAGCAGGGGAGCGGGCCCCCCCGGAGCCGGGGAGCTGTTTTTT.

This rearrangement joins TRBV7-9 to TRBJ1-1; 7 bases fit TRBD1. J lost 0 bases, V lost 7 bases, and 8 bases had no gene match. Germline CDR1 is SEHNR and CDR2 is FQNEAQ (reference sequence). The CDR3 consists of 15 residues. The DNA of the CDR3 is TGTGCCAGCACCTCGACAGGGAGGATGAACACTGAAGCTTTCTTT. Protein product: CASTSTGRMNTEAFF.

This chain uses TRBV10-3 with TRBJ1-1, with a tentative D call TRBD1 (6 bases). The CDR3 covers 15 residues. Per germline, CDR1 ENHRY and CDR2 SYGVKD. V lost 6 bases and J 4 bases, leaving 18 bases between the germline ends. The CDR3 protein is CAISLTGTSFTEAFF. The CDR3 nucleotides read TGTGCCATCAGCCTGACCGGGACAAGCTTCACTGAAGCTTTCTTT.

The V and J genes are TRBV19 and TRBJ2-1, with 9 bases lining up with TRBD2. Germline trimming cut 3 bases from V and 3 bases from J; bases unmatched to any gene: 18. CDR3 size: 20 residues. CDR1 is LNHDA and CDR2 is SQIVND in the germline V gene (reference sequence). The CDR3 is CASSILLAGTPTKFYNEQFF. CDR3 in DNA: TGTGCCAGTAGTATTTTGCTAGCGGGGACCCCTACAAAATTCTACAATGAGCAGTTCTTC.

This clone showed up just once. The CDR3 region has the DNA TGTGCCAGCAGCTTAGTCGCCGGGTCCCCTACGGAAGCTTTCTTT. Translation: CASSLVAGSPTEAFF. The rearrangement joins TRBV7-6 to TRBJ1-1; D unclear. This CDR3 has 15 residues. The V end was cut by 1 base, the J end by 8 bases, with 17 bases between. Germline V gene sequence: CDR1 SGHVS, CDR2 FNYEAQ.

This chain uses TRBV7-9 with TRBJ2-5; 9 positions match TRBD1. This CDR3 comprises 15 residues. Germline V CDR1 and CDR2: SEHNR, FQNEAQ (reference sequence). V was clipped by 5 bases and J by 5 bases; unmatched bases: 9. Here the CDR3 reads CASSMGQGTMETQYF. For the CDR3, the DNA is TGTGCCAGCAGCATGGGACAGGGCACCATGGAGACCCAGTACTTC.

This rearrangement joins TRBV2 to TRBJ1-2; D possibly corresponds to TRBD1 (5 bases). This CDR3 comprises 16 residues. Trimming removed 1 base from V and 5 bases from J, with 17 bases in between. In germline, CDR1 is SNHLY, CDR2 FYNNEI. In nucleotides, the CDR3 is TGTGCCAGCAGTGAAGACCCGACAGAGATGAGATATGGCTACACCTTC. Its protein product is CASSEDPTEMRYGYTF.